One sample yielded the 25 T cell receptor beta chains listed below, sequenced in a study of blood T cells in healthy people across ages (dated by TCRdb to the mid-2010s). The receptor library was made with 5' RACE. Sequencing instrument: Illumina HiSeq 2500. A second PCR of about 6 to 11 cycles was run with a J-beta primer mix and a sample-barcoded 5' primer. In TCRdb, the public reads were trimmed at Q25 with fastp and aligned with MiXCR, with productive beta chains retained. A single entry per CDR3 protein holds the most common genes and DNA from its merged rows. The sample table lists 600,000 to 850,000 distinct CDR3 sequences, around 40% of them with a count of one. The ten largest make up 20% to 25% of the sample. Material: blood. Receptor source: a woman aged 55-75 years in good health.

The gene calls are TRBV10-3 and TRBJ2-5, with D possibly being TRBD1 (6 bases). From germline, CDR1 is ENHRY and CDR2 SYGVKD. This CDR3 has 16 amino acids. V shed 3 bases and J shed 3 bases, with 17 bases lying between them. CDR3 nucleotides: TGTGCCATCAGTGACCCGCCCGGACAGTTAAAAGAGACCCAGTACTTC. Protein product: CAISDPPGQLKETQYF.

This chain joins TRBV6-5 and TRBJ2-5; weak D call: TRBD2 (6 bases). CDR1 and CDR2 from the germline V gene are MNHEY and SVGAGI. This CDR3 is built from 15 residues. V was trimmed by 6 bases and J by 5 bases, leaving 19 bases between them. The CDR3 spells CASRSSSLARETQYF. DNA of the CDR3: TGTGCCAGCAGGTCCTCCTCACTAGCACGGGAGACCCAGTACTTC.

This clonotype was observed a few times. The V and J genes are TRBV29-1 and TRBJ2-2; either TRBD1 or TRBD2 may supply D (5 bases each). The CDR3 contains 15 residues. V was cut by 4 bases and J by 6 bases, with 18 bases left in between. Germline assignment: CDR1 SQVTM and CDR2 ANQGSEA. The CDR3 sequence is CSVVPGPMAAGELFF. The DNA for the CDR3 is TGCAGCGTTGTCCCGGGACCGATGGCGGCCGGGGAGCTGTTTTTT.

A word on this clonotype: A much more abundant neighbour one base away suggests this may be a read error. Here the CDR3 reads CSVIRTYEQYF. CDR3 DNA sequence: TGCAGCGTTATCAGGACGTACGAGCAGTACTTC. The J gene is TRBJ2-7, the V gene TRBV29-1; D unclear. CDR1 SQVTM and CDR2 ANQGSEA come from the germline V gene. Trimming removed 5 bases from V and 4 bases from J, with 9 bases in between. The CDR3 extends over 11 amino acids.

This clonotype was seen more than once but under ten times. The rearrangement joins TRBV20-1 to TRBJ2-3; TRBD2 matches at 11 bases. The germline V gene encodes CDR1 DFQATT and CDR2 SNEGSKA (reference sequence). The CDR3 sequence is 21 residues long. V gave up 1 base and J gave up 0 bases; unmatched junction bases: 18. The CDR3 DNA is TGCAGTGCTAGAGCACCTTGGGCTAGCGGGAGGAAGATGACTAGCACAGATACGCAGTATTTT. It is translated as CSARAPWASGRKMTSTDTQYF.

The chain is built from TRBV10-2 and TRBJ2-1; the D is unclear. The CDR3 totals 12 residues. CDR1 WSHSY and CDR2 SAAADI come from the germline V gene. V shed 3 bases and J shed 9 bases, with 9 bases lying between them. The CDR3, as DNA: TGCGCCAGCAGTGATATGTCTGGTGAGCAGTTCTTC. This codes for CASSDMSGEQFF.

The chain has TRBV6-1 and TRBJ2-4; 8 nucleotides agree with TRBD1. CDR3 length: 18 amino acids. The germline V gene has CDR1 MNHNS and CDR2 SASEGT. J gave up 1 base and V 0 bases, and 8 bases lay outside the gene matches. The CDR3 region has the DNA TGTGCCAGCAGTGAAGCCCGAGGACAGGGTGGCGCCAAAAACATTCAGTACTTC. This encodes CASSEARGQGGAKNIQYF.

A few counts support this clonotype. This chain joins TRBV12-3 or TRBV12-4 and TRBJ1-2, with D tentatively TRBD1 (6 bases). This CDR3 has 15 amino acids. Trimming shortened V by 6 bases and J by 3 bases, and 17 bases separated the two germline ends. DNA for the CDR3: TGTGCCAGCAGGGTCGGAGCAGGGGTCGACTATGGCTACACCTTC. As protein: CASRVGAGVDYGYTF.

The DNA for the CDR3 is TGTGCCAGCAGGGCGGAGGGCCATCAGCCCCAGCATTTT. Its protein is CASRAEGHQPQHF. The genes are TRBV7-8 and TRBJ1-5; no reliable D call. The CDR3 runs 13 residues. Trimming stripped 6 bases from V and 5 bases from J, with 11 bases between. Germline V gene lookup returns CDR1 SGHVS and CDR2 FQNEAQ.

The rearrangement joins TRBV20-1 to TRBJ1-2; 7 bases map to TRBD1. Germline assignment: CDR1 DFQATT and CDR2 SNEGSKA (reference sequence). This CDR3 is 15 amino acids long. The trim removed 6 bases at V and 4 bases at J, leaving 14 bases unmatched. In DNA, the CDR3 is TGCAGTGCCAAAAAGGGAGGGGGCGCCGGCTATGGCTACACCTTC. Residues: CSAKKGGGAGYGYTF.

The chain couples TRBV11-2 to TRBJ2-5; D is ambiguous. V gave up 3 bases and J gave up 11 bases, with 19 bases separating them. The CDR3 runs 14 residues. The germline CDR1 and CDR2 sequences are SGHAT and FQNNGV. The CDR3 DNA reads TGTGCCAGCAGCTTCGGCAGAAGCTACAATGAGCAGTACTTC. Its translation is CASSFGRSYNEQYF.

V and J are TRBV20-1 and TRBJ2-4, with D maybe TRBD2 (6 bases). Germline V gives CDR1 DFQATT, CDR2 SNEGSKA (reference sequence). V lost 1 base and J 1 base, leaving 20 bases between the germline ends. The CDR3 consists of 18 residues. As DNA, the CDR3 is TGCAGTGCTAGAGTCGGGGCGATCGAACGGGGGGCCAAAAACATTCAGTACTTC. It codes for CSARVGAIERGAKNIQYF.

This clonotype was seen repeatedly, ten times or more. The CDR3 DNA sequence: TGTGCCATCAGACAGGACCAAGAGACCCAGTACTTC. Its protein product is CAIRQDQETQYF. V usage is TRBV10-3 and J usage is TRBJ2-5; possible D gene TRBD1, 5 bases. From germline, CDR1 is ENHRY and CDR2 SYGVKD. This CDR3 has 12 residues. V lost 6 bases and J lost 0, with 5 bases in between.

The V gene is TRBV12-3 or TRBV12-4, the J gene TRBJ2-1; maybe TRBD1 (5 bases). The CDR3 sequence is 12 residues long. The V and J ends lost 4 bases and 14 bases respectively, with 15 bases between them. The CDR3 spells CASSYRQSRKFF. CDR3 nucleotides: TGTGCCAGCAGTTACAGACAGAGCCGAAAGTTCTTC.

This clonotype is a singleton in its sample. The genes are TRBV10-3 and TRBJ2-1; D call uncertain. Germline V CDR1 and CDR2: ENHRY, SYGVKD. CDR3 length: 14 residues. Trimming stripped 7 bases from V and 0 bases from J, with 10 bases between. Here the CDR3 reads CAIMLSSSYNEQFF. The CDR3 coding sequence is TGTGCCATCATGCTTAGCAGCTCCTACAATGAGCAGTTCTTC.

The V gene is TRBV6-4, the J gene TRBJ1-1; no clear D. The CDR3 has 13 residues. Germline CDR1 and CDR2: MRHNA and SNTAGT. Deletions cut 1 base from V and 0 bases from J, with 3 bases between. CDR3 sequence reads: CASSDYMNTEAFF. CDR3 DNA sequence: TGTGCCAGCAGTGACTACATGAACACTGAAGCTTTCTTT.

This chain uses TRBV7-2 with TRBJ2-1; TRBD2 is a possible D gene (6 bases). Matching the DNA end better, TRBJ2-7 makes the J call doubtful. The germline V gene has CDR1 SGHTA and CDR2 FQGNSA. The length of the CDR3 is 16 residues. CDR3 amino acids: CASSLVTGVTYNEQYF. CDR3 nucleotide sequence: TGTGCCAGCAGCTTAGTGACGGGGGTCACGTACAATGAGCAGTACTTC.

This chain links TRBV20-1 with TRBJ2-7; D might be TRBD1 (5 bases). The DNA end lines up better with TRBJ2-4; the J call may be wrong. The CDR3 covers 12 residues. CDR1 is DFQATT, CDR2 SNEGSKA, per germline (reference sequence). The CDR3 reads CSAPKTENIQYF. As DNA, the CDR3 is TGCAGTGCTCCTAAGACAGAAAACATTCAGTACTTC.

CDR3 amino acids: CSATNGTLGLADSYEQYF. CDR3 bases: TGCAGTGCAACGAACGGGACATTGGGACTAGCGGACTCCTACGAGCAGTACTTC. The V and J genes are TRBV20-1 and TRBJ2-4, with 11 bases lining up with TRBD2. The DNA end lines up better with TRBJ2-7; the J call may be wrong. This CDR3 has 18 residues. Germline V gene sequence: CDR1 DFQATT, CDR2 SNEGSKA (reference sequence).

A few counts support this clonotype. This rearrangement joins TRBV20-1 to TRBJ2-3; 12 positions match TRBD2. With 4 bases clipped from V and 4 bases from J, the junction kept 6 bases outside the gene matches. The V gene's germline CDR1 is DFQATT and CDR2 SNEGSKA (reference sequence). The CDR3 is made up of 15 amino acids. CDR3 coding DNA: TGCAGTGCTACTAGCGGGAGGGCAATCCCAGATACGCAGTATTTT. Protein sequence: CSATSGRAIPDTQYF.

CDR3 sequence (DNA): TGTGCCAGCAGCTTAGAGGGACACTACAATGAGCAGTTCTTC. It codes for CASSLEGHYNEQFF. V is TRBV7-9 and J is TRBJ2-1; D perhaps matches TRBD1 (6 bases). Trimming removed 1 base from V and 3 bases from J, with 7 bases in between. Germline-derived CDR1 and CDR2 are SEHNR and FQNEAQ (reference sequence). This CDR3 has 14 residues.

The rearrangement uses TRBV12-3 or TRBV12-4 and TRBJ2-1; TRBD2 aligns across 12 bases. Trimming removed 2 bases from V and 5 bases from J; junction bases left unmatched: 10. The CDR3 covers 18 residues. Here the CDR3 DNA reads TGTGCCAGCAGTTTACGCCCCCTTCTAGCGGGAGGGCACAATGAGCAGTTCTTC. Encoded protein: CASSLRPLLAGGHNEQFF.

The rearrangement joins TRBV27 to TRBJ1-2; weak D call: TRBD1 (5 bases). Trimming took off 6 bases at V and 0 bases at J, with 17 bases between the two ends. The germline V gene encodes CDR1 MNHEY and CDR2 SMNVEV (reference sequence). This CDR3 has 16 residues. CDR3 residues: CASSSLSGLANYGYTF. CDR3 sequence (DNA): TGTGCCAGCAGCAGCCTATCAGGGTTAGCTAACTATGGCTACACCTTC.

This chain connects TRBV6-1 to TRBJ2-3, with D perhaps matching TRBD1 (6 bases). The CDR3 sequence is 14 residues long. In germline, CDR1 is MNHNS, CDR2 SASEGT. The V end was cut by 4 bases, the J end by 5 bases, with 13 bases between. DNA of the CDR3: TGTGCCAGCAGTGTTCAGGGGTCTGTAGATACGCAGTATTTT. It is translated as CASSVQGSVDTQYF.

A note on this clonotype: The junction shows a germline mismatch at one end, possibly a read error. The chain recombines TRBV5-1 with TRBJ2-5; perhaps TRBD2 as D (7 bases). The germline V gene encodes CDR1 SGHRS and CDR2 YFSETQ. This CDR3 contains 14 residues. CDR3 in DNA: TGCGCCAACAGCTTGGAAGCGGGACAAAAGACCCAGTACTTC. The encoded protein is CANSLEAGQKTQYF.